This T cell receptor (beta chain) appears in the sequencing data of a study of blood T cells in healthy people across ages. Study results and limitations: Among long-lived donors, naive CD4+ cells were more numerous and diversity higher than in aged donors.

Combining a sample-barcoded 5' primer with a J-beta primer mix, a second PCR ran for roughly 7 to 12 cycles. TCRdb reprocessed the 5' RACE reads via MiXCR and lists one record per CDR3 protein. The repertoire holds about 600,000 distinct CDR3 sequences, with around 48% as singletons. Regarding this clonotype: Antigen unknown.

Isolation yielded PBMCs, at least 7 million per sample, in every case. The receptor's source is a man older than 75 in good health. Input material: blood.

The CDR3 DNA reads TGTGCCAGTAGTATAACGCTTAACTATGGCTACACCTTC. Encoded protein: CASSITLNYGYTF. This chain links TRBV19 with TRBJ1-2; D remains unclear. Germline V gene sequence: CDR1 LNHDA, CDR2 SQIVND (reference sequence). V shed 2 bases and J shed 1 base, with 5 bases lying between them. The CDR3 has 13 residues.